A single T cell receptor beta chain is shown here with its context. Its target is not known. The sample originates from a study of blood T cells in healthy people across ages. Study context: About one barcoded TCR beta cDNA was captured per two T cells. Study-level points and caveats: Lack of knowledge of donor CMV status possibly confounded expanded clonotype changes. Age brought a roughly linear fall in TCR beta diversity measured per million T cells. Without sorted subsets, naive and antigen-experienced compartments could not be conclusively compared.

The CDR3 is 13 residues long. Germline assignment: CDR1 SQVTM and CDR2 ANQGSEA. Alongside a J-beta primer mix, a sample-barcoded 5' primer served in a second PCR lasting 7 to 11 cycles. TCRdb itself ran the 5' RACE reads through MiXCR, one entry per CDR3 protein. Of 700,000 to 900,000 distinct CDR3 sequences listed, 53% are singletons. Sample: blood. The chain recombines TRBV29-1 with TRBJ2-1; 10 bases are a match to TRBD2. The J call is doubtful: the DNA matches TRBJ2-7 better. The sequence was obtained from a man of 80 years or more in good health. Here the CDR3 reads CSGGSGRAVEQYF. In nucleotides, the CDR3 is TGCAGCGGTGGGAGCGGGAGGGCCGTCGAGCAGTACTTC.